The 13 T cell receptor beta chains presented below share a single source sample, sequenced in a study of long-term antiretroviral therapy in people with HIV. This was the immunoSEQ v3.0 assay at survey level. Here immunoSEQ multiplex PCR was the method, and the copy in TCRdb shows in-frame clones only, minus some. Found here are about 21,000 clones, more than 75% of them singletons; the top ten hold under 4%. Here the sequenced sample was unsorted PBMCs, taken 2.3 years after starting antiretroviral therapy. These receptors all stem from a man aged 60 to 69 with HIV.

For the CDR3, the DNA is TGTGCCAGCAGTGTTGGGGGGACCCAAGAGACCCAGTACTTC. It translates to CASSVGGTQETQYF. The rearrangement links TRBV25-1 to TRBJ2-5, with D perhaps TRBD2 (6 bases). This CDR3 region has 14 residues. Germline values: CDR1 MGHDK, CDR2 SYGVNS. V was shortened by 4 bases and J by 1 base, with 10 bases between the two germline ends.

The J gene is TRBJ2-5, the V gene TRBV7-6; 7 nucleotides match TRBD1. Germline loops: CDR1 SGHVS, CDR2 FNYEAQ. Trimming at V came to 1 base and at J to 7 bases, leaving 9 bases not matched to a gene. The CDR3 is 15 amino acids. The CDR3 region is CASSLVEGGEATQYF. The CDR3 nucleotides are TGTGCCAGCAGCTTAGTTGAAGGGGGCGAGGCGACCCAGTACTTC.

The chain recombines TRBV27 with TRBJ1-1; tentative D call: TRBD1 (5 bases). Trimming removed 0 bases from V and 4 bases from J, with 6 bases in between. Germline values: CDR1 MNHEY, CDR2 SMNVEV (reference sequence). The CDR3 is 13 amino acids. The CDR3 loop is CASSLSGVTEAFF. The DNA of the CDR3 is TGTGCCAGCAGTTTATCAGGGGTCACTGAAGCTTTCTTT.

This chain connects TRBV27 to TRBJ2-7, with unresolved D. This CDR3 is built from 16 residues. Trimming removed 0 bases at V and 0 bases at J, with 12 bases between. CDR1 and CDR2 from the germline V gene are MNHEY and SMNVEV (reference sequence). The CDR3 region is CASSLSVVESSYEQYF. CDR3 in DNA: TGTGCCAGCAGTTTATCGGTAGTTGAATCCTCCTACGAGCAGTACTTC.

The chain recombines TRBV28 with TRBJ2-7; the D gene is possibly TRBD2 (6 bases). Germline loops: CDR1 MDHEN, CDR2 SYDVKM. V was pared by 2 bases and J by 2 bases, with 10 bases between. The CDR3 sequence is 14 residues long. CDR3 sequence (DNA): TGTGCCAGCAGTTTAGTCGGGGGTACCTACGAGCAGTACTTC. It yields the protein CASSLVGGTYEQYF.

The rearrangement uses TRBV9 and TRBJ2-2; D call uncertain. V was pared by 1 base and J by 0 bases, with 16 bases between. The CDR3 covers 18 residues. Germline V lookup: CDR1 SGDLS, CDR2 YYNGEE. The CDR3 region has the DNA TGTGCCAGCAGCGTACCCCATGGCCGTACAGCGAACACCGGGGAGCTGTTTTTT. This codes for CASSVPHGRTANTGELFF.

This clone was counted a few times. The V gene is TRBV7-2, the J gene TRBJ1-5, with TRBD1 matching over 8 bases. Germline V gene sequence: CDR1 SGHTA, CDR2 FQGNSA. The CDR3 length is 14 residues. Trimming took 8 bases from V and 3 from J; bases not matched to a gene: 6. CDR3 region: CASGRDRNNQPQHF. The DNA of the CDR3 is TGTGCCAGCGGGAGGGACAGGAACAATCAGCCCCAGCATTTT.

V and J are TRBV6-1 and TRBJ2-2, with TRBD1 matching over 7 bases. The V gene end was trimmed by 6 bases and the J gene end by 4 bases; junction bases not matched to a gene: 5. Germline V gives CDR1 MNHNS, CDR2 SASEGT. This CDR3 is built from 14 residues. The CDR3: CASRQRDSTGELFF. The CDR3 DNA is TGTGCCAGCAGACAAAGGGACAGCACCGGGGAGCTGTTTTTT.

The CDR3 DNA reads TGTGCCAGCAGTAGACAGGGGAGCTCCTACGAGCAGTACTTC. It encodes CASSRQGSSYEQYF. The rearrangement joins TRBV6-5 to TRBJ2-7, with 8 bases matching TRBD1. Germline V gene lookup returns CDR1 MNHEY and CDR2 SVGAGI. CDR3 length: 14 residues. The V and J ends lost 5 bases and 0 bases, in that order; junction bases with no gene match: 3.

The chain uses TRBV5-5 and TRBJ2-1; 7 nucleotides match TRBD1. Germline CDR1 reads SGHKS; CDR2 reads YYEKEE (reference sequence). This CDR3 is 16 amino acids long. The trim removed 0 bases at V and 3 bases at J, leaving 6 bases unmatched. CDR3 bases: TGTGCCAGCAGCTTGGGACAGGGAACGATCTACAATGAGCAGTTCTTC. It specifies CASSLGQGTIYNEQFF.

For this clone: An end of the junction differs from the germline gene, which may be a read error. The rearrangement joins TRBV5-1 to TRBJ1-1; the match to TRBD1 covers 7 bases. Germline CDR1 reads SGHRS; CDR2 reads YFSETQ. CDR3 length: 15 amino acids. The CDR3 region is CASSDGRGMNTEAFF. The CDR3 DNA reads TGCGCCAGCAGCGACGGCAGGGGGATGAATACTGAAGCTTTCTTT.

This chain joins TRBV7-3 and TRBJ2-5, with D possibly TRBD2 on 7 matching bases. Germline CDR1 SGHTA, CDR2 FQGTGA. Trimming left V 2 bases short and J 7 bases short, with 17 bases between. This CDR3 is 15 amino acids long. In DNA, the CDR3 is TGTGCCAGCAGCTTATTCAAGGGGGGGCCTGGGACCCAGTACTTC. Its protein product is CASSLFKGGPGTQYF.

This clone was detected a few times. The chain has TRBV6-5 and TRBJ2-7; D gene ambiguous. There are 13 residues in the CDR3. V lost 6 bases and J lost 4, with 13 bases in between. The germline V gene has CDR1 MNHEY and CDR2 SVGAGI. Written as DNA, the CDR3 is TGTGCCAGCAGAAAAGGGTTCATGTACGAGCAGTACTTC. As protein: CASRKGFMYEQYF.